Each of the 11 T cell receptor beta chains below was sequenced from the same sample in a study of breast tumors, draining lymph nodes, adjacent tissues. Axillary draining lymph nodes of breast cancer patients supplied the node samples. TCRdb processed the multiplex PCR reads anew with MiXCR; each CDR3 protein has one entry. In the table there are tens of thousands of distinct CDR3 sequences, about 20% of which are singletons. Sample: axillary lymph node tissue. These receptor sequences come from a female donor with breast cancer. Some clones in this sample may be carry-over from other donors' samples.

Many counts were recorded for this clonotype. The J gene is TRBJ2-3, the V gene TRBV19; no definite D call. Germline CDR1 and CDR2: LNHDA and SQIVND (reference sequence). The CDR3 extends over 14 amino acids. V was pared by 6 bases and J by 1 base, with 11 bases between. CDR3: CASRYSPGTDTQYF. CDR3 bases: TGTGCCAGTAGGTACTCTCCTGGCACAGATACGCAGTATTTT.

This clonotype showed up many times. The genes are TRBV20-1 and TRBJ2-5; D possibly matches TRBD1 or TRBD2 (5 bases each). The CDR3 extends over 14 amino acids. Per germline, CDR1 DFQATT and CDR2 SNEGSKA (reference sequence). Trimming took 3 bases from V and 6 from J, leaving 17 bases between them. The CDR3 loop reads CSARDGHGAKTQYF. CDR3 sequence (DNA): TGCAGTGCTAGGGACGGACACGGGGCCAAGACCCAGTACTTC.

The chain recombines TRBV9 with TRBJ2-3, with D possibly TRBD2 on 6 matching bases. CDR1 and CDR2 (germline): SGDLS, YYNGEE. The CDR3 has 15 residues. Between the trimmed V and J ends, which lost 0 bases and 6 bases, there was a span of 14 bases. DNA of the CDR3: TGTGCCAGCAGCGTAGCAGGAGGGAGATCCGATACGCAGTATTTT. Amino acids: CASSVAGGRSDTQYF.

In this sample, this clonotype turned up many times. The CDR3 protein is CSARSLAGGETQYF. The CDR3 DNA reads TGCAGTGCCCGGTCCTTAGCGGGGGGGGAGACCCAGTACTTC. This sequence joins TRBV20-1 and TRBJ2-5, with TRBD2 matching over 11 bases. V lost 6 bases, J lost 5 bases, and 8 bases stayed unmatched. Germline V gene data show CDR1 as DFQATT and CDR2 as SNEGSKA (reference sequence). The CDR3 has 14 amino acids.

This clonotype was detected many times. The chain couples TRBV20-1 to TRBJ2-7; D is possibly TRBD1 (5 bases). Germline values: CDR1 DFQATT, CDR2 SNEGSKA (reference sequence). V was trimmed by 1 base and J by 0 bases, leaving 7 bases between them. CDR3 length: 13 amino acids. The CDR3 DNA is TGCAGTGCTAGAGTGGACATCTCCTACGAGCAGTACTTC. It codes for CSARVDISYEQYF.

In its sample, this clonotype was seen a few times. The J gene is TRBJ2-3, the V gene TRBV28; weak D call: TRBD2 (6 bases). Trimming took off 3 bases at V and 1 base at J, with 11 bases between the two ends. The CDR3 spans 15 residues. Germline-derived CDR1 and CDR2 are MDHEN and SYDVKM. CDR3 amino acids: CASSLRGSGTDTQYF. The CDR3 DNA follows: TGTGCCAGCAGTTTGCGGGGAAGTGGCACAGATACGCAGTATTTT.

This clonotype came up a few times. This chain uses TRBV27 with TRBJ1-5; no clear D. V was shortened by 0 bases and J by 3 bases, with 6 bases between the two germline ends. This CDR3 comprises 14 residues. Germline V gene lookup returns CDR1 MNHEY and CDR2 SMNVEV (reference sequence). The DNA of the CDR3 is TGTGCCAGCAGTTTATCAGGGTACAATCAGCCCCAGCATTTT. Protein product: CASSLSGYNQPQHF.

In this sample, this clonotype turned up a few times. The chain combines TRBV7-2 with TRBJ2-1; 13 nucleotides line up with TRBD2. Germline-derived CDR1 and CDR2 are SGHTA and FQGNSA. CDR3 length equals 16 residues. The junction had 6 bases not matched to a gene; V was cut back by 3 bases and J by 7 bases. As DNA, the CDR3 is TGTGCCAGCAGCTTGACCGGGACTAGCGGGATTAATGAGCAGTTCTTC. Translating it yields CASSLTGTSGINEQFF.

This clonotype has ten or more counts. V usage is TRBV7-9 and J usage is TRBJ2-3, with 7 bases identical to TRBD2. J lost 2 bases, V lost 5 bases, and 10 bases had no gene match. This CDR3 comprises 16 residues. CDR1 and CDR2 (germline): SEHNR, FQNEAQ (reference sequence). DNA for the CDR3: TGTGCCAGCAGCGTCAAGCTAGCGGAGCACACAGATACGCAGTATTTT. Protein sequence: CASSVKLAEHTDTQYF.

This clonotype was observed many times. The chain is built from TRBV6-6 and TRBJ1-2, with D unresolved. This CDR3 is built from 10 residues. Per germline, CDR1 MNHNY and CDR2 SVGAGI (reference sequence). The V gene lost 7 bases and the J gene lost 3 bases, with 3 bases spanning the gap. CDR3 protein: CASMDYGYTF. In nucleotides, the CDR3 is TGTGCCAGCATGGACTATGGCTACACCTTC.

The chain uses TRBV3-1 and TRBJ1-2; tentative D call: TRBD1 (5 bases). This CDR3 contains 15 residues. Germline CDR1 reads LGHDT; CDR2 reads YNNKEL (reference sequence). V was pared by 1 base and J by 4 bases, with 13 bases between. In DNA, the CDR3 is TGTGCCAGCAGCCAAGGGGGGTCGCGCTGCTATGGCTACACCTTC. It codes for CASSQGGSRCYGYTF.